Listed below are T cell receptor beta chains from one sample, sequenced in a study of cytomegalovirus exposure and HLA in healthy donors. TCRdb's table, derived via immunoSEQ multiplex PCR, lists solely in-frame clones and lacks some. Its table records just under 80,000 clones. The sequencing sample was made of PBMCs. The receptor set was obtained from a man aged 18 to 29 in good health and CMV-seropositive. The CDR3 runs from the conserved cysteine through the conserved F or W. A D gene is named only where the DNA matches it firmly.

d_call: TRBD1
j_call: TRBJ2-5
v_call: TRBV6-1
cdr3_aa: CASSEATGTGQETQYF
cdr3_nt: TGTGCCAGCAGTGAAGCAACTGGGACAGGACAAGAGACCCAGTACTTC

d_call: .
j_call: TRBJ1-5
v_call: TRBV19
cdr3_aa: CATEASNQPQHF
cdr3_nt: TGTGCCACAGAGGCGAGCAATCAGCCCCAGCATTTT

d_call: .
j_call: TRBJ2-1
v_call: TRBV28
cdr3_aa: CASSLGPPAYNEQFF
cdr3_nt: TGTGCCAGCAGTTTAGGTCCTCCAGCCTACAATGAGCAGTTCTTC

d_call: .
j_call: TRBJ1-6
v_call: TRBV30
cdr3_aa: CAWSKIRTLSDSPLHF
cdr3_nt: TGTGCCTGGAGTAAAATTAGGACACTTTCGGATTCACCCCTCCACTTT

d_call: .
j_call: TRBJ2-6
v_call: TRBV7-6
cdr3_aa: CASSRASSGANVLTF
cdr3_nt: TGTGCCAGCAGCCGAGCGAGCTCTGGGGCCAACGTCCTGACTTTC

d_call: .
j_call: TRBJ2-7
v_call: TRBV2
cdr3_aa: CASSGIIYEQYF
cdr3_nt: TGTGCCAGCAGCGGTATAATTTACGAGCAGTACTTC

d_call: TRBD1
j_call: TRBJ1-1
v_call: TRBV5-1
cdr3_aa: CASSPGTGNMNTEAFF
cdr3_nt: TGCGCCAGCAGCCCTGGGACAGGGAACATGAACACTGAAGCTTTCTTT

d_call: TRBD2
j_call: TRBJ2-2
v_call: TRBV19
cdr3_aa: CASSMPGGVNTGELFF
cdr3_nt: TGTGCCAGTAGTATGCCGGGGGGGGTTAACACCGGGGAGCTGTTTTTT

d_call: TRBD1
j_call: TRBJ1-4
v_call: TRBV9
cdr3_aa: CASRGQEPTNEKLFF
cdr3_nt: TGTGCCAGCAGGGGACAGGAGCCAACTAATGAAAAACTGTTTTTT

d_call: .
j_call: TRBJ2-2
v_call: TRBV18
cdr3_aa: CASSLQRQSPGGELFF
cdr3_nt: TGTGCCAGCTCACTTCAGAGACAGTCCCCTGGCGGGGAGCTGTTTTTT

d_call: .
j_call: TRBJ1-4
v_call: TRBV10-3
cdr3_aa: CAISDGAGRDEKLFF
cdr3_nt: TGTGCCATCAGTGATGGGGCAGGTAGGGATGAAAAACTGTTTTTT

d_call: .
j_call: TRBJ2-5
v_call: TRBV28
cdr3_aa: CASSPTSLGQGAETQYF
cdr3_nt: TGTGCCAGCAGTCCGACTAGCCTCGGACAGGGTGCGGAGACCCAGTACTTC

d_call: TRBD2
j_call: TRBJ2-5
v_call: TRBV19
cdr3_aa: CASGSSGGETQYF
cdr3_nt: TGTGCCTCCGGGTCTAGCGGAGGGGAGACCCAGTACTTC

d_call: TRBD2
j_call: TRBJ2-3
v_call: TRBV25-1
cdr3_aa: CASSEFLGGRADTQYF
cdr3_nt: TGTGCCAGCAGTGAATTCCTTGGCGGGAGGGCAGATACGCAGTATTTT

d_call: TRBD1
j_call: TRBJ1-5
v_call: TRBV5-1
cdr3_aa: CASSLGAGTGDQPQHF
cdr3_nt: TGCGCCAGCAGCTTGGGTGCCGGGACAGGGGATCAGCCCCAGCATTTT

d_call: .
j_call: TRBJ2-7
v_call: TRBV28
cdr3_aa: CASSARGTYEQYF
cdr3_nt: TGTGCCAGCAGTGCTCGAGGGACTTACGAGCAGTACTTC

d_call: .
j_call: TRBJ1-3
v_call: TRBV18
cdr3_aa: CASSPPNFQGEGNTIYF
cdr3_nt: TGTGCCAGCTCACCACCAAACTTTCAGGGCGAAGGAAACACCATATATTTT

d_call: TRBD1
j_call: TRBJ2-1
v_call: TRBV19
cdr3_aa: CASSRTGETYNEQFF
cdr3_nt: TGTGCCAGTAGTCGGACAGGGGAAACCTACAATGAGCAGTTCTTC

d_call: .
j_call: TRBJ2-7
v_call: TRBV25-1
cdr3_aa: CASSKGVYEQYF
cdr3_nt: TGTGCCAGCAGTAAGGGGGTCTACGAGCAGTACTTC

d_call: .
j_call: TRBJ1-1
v_call: TRBV5-1
cdr3_aa: CASSLGVGGSPYSTEAFF
cdr3_nt: TGCGCCAGCAGCTTGGGGGTGGGGGGGTCCCCTTACTCAACTGAAGCTTTCTTT

d_call: .
j_call: TRBJ2-1
v_call: TRBV11-3
cdr3_aa: CASSRGDNNNEQFF
cdr3_nt: TGTGCCAGCAGCCGGGGTGACAATAACAATGAGCAGTTCTTC

d_call: TRBD2
j_call: TRBJ2-7
v_call: TRBV9
cdr3_aa: CASSEGLADSYEQYF
cdr3_nt: TGTGCCAGCAGCGAGGGACTAGCTGATTCCTACGAGCAGTACTTC

d_call: TRBD2
j_call: TRBJ2-1
v_call: TRBV7-9
cdr3_aa: CASSLGLAAYNEQFF
cdr3_nt: TGTGCCAGCAGCTTAGGCCTAGCGGCCTACAATGAGCAGTTCTTC

d_call: .
j_call: TRBJ2-7
v_call: TRBV21-1
cdr3_aa: CASSTPTAGVEGPYEQYF
cdr3_nt: TGTGCCAGCAGCACTCCTACGGCGGGAGTGGAAGGGCCCTACGAGCAGTACTTC

d_call: .
j_call: TRBJ1-1
v_call: TRBV7-7
cdr3_aa: CASSLGTHTEAFF
cdr3_nt: TGTGCTAGCAGCTTAGGCACTCACACTGAAGCTTTCTTT

d_call: .
j_call: TRBJ2-3
v_call: TRBV6-1
cdr3_aa: CASSEVSGSSTDTQYF
cdr3_nt: TGTGCCAGCAGTGAAGTTAGCGGCTCCAGCACAGATACGCAGTATTTT

d_call: .
j_call: TRBJ2-1
v_call: TRBV27
cdr3_aa: CASSLSPGYPYNEQFF
cdr3_nt: TGTGCCAGCAGTTTATCCCCAGGGTATCCCTACAATGAGCAGTTCTTC

d_call: .
j_call: TRBJ2-2
v_call: TRBV9
cdr3_aa: CASSVDSPPVFF
cdr3_nt: TGTGCCAGCAGCGTAGACAGTCCCCCGGTGTTTTTT